This entry concerns a single T cell receptor (beta chain). Its specificity is unknown. MiXCR, applied by TCRdb to the 5' RACE reads, yields one record per CDR3 protein. The repertoire holds around 21,000 distinct CDR3 sequences, approximately 28% seen once, with around 2.2% in the top ten. Study conclusions and caveats: The larger cohort examined one V-J beta rearrangement, not whole repertoires. Tumor-infiltrating Treg TCR alpha and beta sequences overlapped most with tumor naive CD4+ T cells, then blood naive. In terms of TCR gene usage, tumor memory CD4+ T cells clustered together with blood and lymph node memory CD4+ cells, as well as with lymph node naive CD4+ cells.

Germline CDR1 MNHEY, CDR2 SVGAGI. This CDR3 has 14 residues. Between the trimmed V and J ends, which lost 2 bases and 1 base, there was a span of 8 bases. The TCR was taken from a female donor with breast cancer. Material: tumor-infiltrating naive CD4+ T cells sorted from the breast tumor. As for subset: naive CD4+ T cells, CD4+CD45RA+CD25-. The chain uses TRBV6-5 and TRBJ1-1; maybe TRBD1 (5 bases). CDR3 region: CASSYGAANTEAFF. The CDR3 DNA sequence: TGTGCCAGCAGTTACGGGGCGGCGAACACTGAAGCTTTCTTT.